This T cell receptor (beta chain) came from a study of naive and memory T cell subsets (dated by TCRdb to the late 2010s). For context, the study as a whole: The study applied an open-source, UMI-based TCR alpha and beta sequencing pipeline to sorted naive and memory peripheral blood T cell subsets. RNA was DNase-treated and reverse transcribed with TCR constant-region primers, mostly using SuperScript III. The results of the functional CMV T cell responses matched the IgG serology results in every case.

This clonotype has at least ten counts. Its antigen target is currently unknown. Nothing much larger sits one base from this clone, and base qualities are not available. From the second PCR step onward, the TCR alpha chain libraries and the TCR beta chain libraries were amplified separately. Donor CMV status was determined by IFNgamma production from CD4+ T cells after overnight stimulation of fresh PBMCs with CMV viral lysate. CD4 T cells were positively selected using Miltenyi beads, after which CD8 T cells were positively selected from the CD4-negative fraction. Cells were stained for CD3, CD4, CD8, CD45RA, CD27 and a live/dead dye and were sorted on a BD Aria II into four subsets based on CD45RA and CD27. A few healthy volunteers provided blood, and each donor's sample was split into CD4 and CD8 T cells and then further divided into four differentiation subsets. Approximately 120 ml of peripheral blood was collected from each donor, and PBMC were isolated by Ficoll-Paque PLUS density-gradient centrifugation. Sorted cells were lysed in RLT buffer, after which RNA was extracted using a Qiagen RNeasy kit and stored at -80 degrees C.

Receptor amplification or capture employed UMI-ligation and nested PCR. The beta constant-region primer consisted of an equimolar mixture of two oligonucleotides that together covered TRBC1 and TRBC2. A single-stranded oligonucleotide carrying the SP2 primer and a 12-nucleotide UMI was ligated to the 3' end of the cDNA by T4 RNA ligase 1. The ligated cDNA went through four rounds of PCR with nested alpha and beta constant-region primers together with the SP2 primer. Incubation of the ligation reaction lasted roughly 19-24 hours at 16 degrees C. PCR2 was usually performed as a SYBR Green qPCR and halted at a preset threshold so that over-amplification would not occur. Every purification after the first one was done using Agencourt AMPure XP magnetic beads. Library quantification was done by Qubit, followed by a TapeStation check on which the main peak was expected at around 650 bp. Sequencing of the pooled libraries was done on an Illumina MiSeq using v2 2x251 paired-end kits, which typically yielded roughly 0.95-2 million reads per sample. Each sample's library went into the pool at roughly 4 nM, and about 5-7% PhiX was added to help with cluster recognition. The paper's processing steps were these. Decombinator assigned V and J genes to Demultiplexor-processed FASTQ reads by tag matching, allowing a single base-pair mismatch. UMIs were used by Collapsinator to correct both sequencing errors and frequency errors arising from PCR heterogeneity. CDR3Translator translated TCRs and extracted CDR3s from the conserved cysteine to the FGXG phenylalanine, flagging non-productive sequences. Gini, Shannon entropy and inverse Simpson indices were calculated on repertoires subsampled to equal numbers of UMI-defined TCRs. Within the linear range, a power law was fitted by maximum likelihood to the distributions of clonotype abundance. When run on a single naive CD8 sample, MIGEC and the pipeline yielded similar UMI counts, similar unique TCR numbers and similar clonal distributions. A set of roughly 6,600 CMV-associated CDR3 sequences, compiled from VDJdb and a published dataset, was used to search the repertoires. TCRdb reprocessed the public reads (quality trimming at Q25 with fastp, clone calling with MiXCR) and kept in-frame beta chains. Rows are unified per CDR3 protein, each entry keeping the most common DNA and genes. Here the V and J calls rest on TCRdb's processing, not on the authors' analysis. Across this sample there are approximately 89,000 distinct CDR3 sequences, with roughly 7% seen only once. Of the sample, more than 1.5% falls within the top ten clones.

CDR1 GTSNPN and CDR2 SVGIG were looked up in the germline V gene (reference sequence). Spanning cysteine to phenylalanine, the CDR3 consists of 13 amino acids. Of the read, only the CDR3 DNA is kept; its 39 bases are in frame from base 1. Trimming costs V 2 bases and J 4 bases, and their ends lie 12 bases apart. Results and caveats for the whole study, not just this receptor: The repertoire findings for the naive and memory subsets could not be validated against a ground truth, as none was available. After error correction, only a single occurrence was seen for over 85% of naive TCR sequences, so much steeper abundance distributions were produced than in memory subsets. In both CD4 and CD8 cells, the Gini index increased while Shannon and inverse Simpson diversity decreased from naive through CM, EM and EMRA. A clonotype was defined as a single alpha or beta chain sequence rather than as a paired alpha/beta receptor. The abundance of TCRs followed a power law with an exponent that differed between naive and memory subsets yet stayed consistent across the three individuals. RNA-based TCR counts may be influenced by expression changes linked to T cell activation and differentiation.

The clonotype was recovered from a human donor in good health. The V and J genes are TRBV30 and TRBJ2-7; tentative D gene TRBD2, with 5 bases matching. The source material was central memory CD4+ T cells from blood. Explained via the paper, the cell subset or site label denotes: central memory, CD45RA- CD27+. The sequence in DNA is TGTGCCTGGAGTCTGCGGGTTCCATACGAGCAGTACTTC. Its amino acids are CAWSLRVPYEQYF.